This entry describes one T cell receptor beta chain. The source of the sample is a study of blood T cell repertoires in COVID-19. At the level of the study: Sources were T cells, B-cell-depleted T cells, or PBMCs; the material itself was cDNA or gDNA.

Original methodology: For nucleated cells, counts were estimated from reference gene primer amplification. The repertoire was sequenced with immunoSEQ multiplex PCR; TCRdb's copy has only in-frame clones and lacks some. V and J calls and clone size are copied from that table; D and trimming were computed from the DNA. The sample holds approximately 96,000 clones; more than 85% are singletons and the top ten take 1.7%. CDR1 SGHNT and CDR2 YYREEE come from the germline V gene (reference sequence). CDR3 size: 13 residues. J was trimmed by 10 bases and V by 7 bases; bases with no gene match: 4. The chain has TRBV5-4 and TRBJ2-1; TRBD2 matches 14 bases. The source is a man aged 55 to 69 with acute or convalescent COVID-19. Sequenced sample: peripheral blood. CDR3 coding DNA: TGTGCCAGCGGGACTAGCGGGAGTGGGGAGCAGTTCTTC. This sequence encodes CASGTSGSGEQFF. The full variable domain, in which reference TRBV5-4 and TRBJ2-1 provide the parts outside the CDR3, is ETGVTQSPTHLIKTRGQQVTLRCSSQSGHNTVSWYQQALGQGPQFIFQYYREEENGRGNFPPRFSGLQFPNYSSELNVNALELDDSALYLCASGTSGSGEQFFGPGTRLTVL.